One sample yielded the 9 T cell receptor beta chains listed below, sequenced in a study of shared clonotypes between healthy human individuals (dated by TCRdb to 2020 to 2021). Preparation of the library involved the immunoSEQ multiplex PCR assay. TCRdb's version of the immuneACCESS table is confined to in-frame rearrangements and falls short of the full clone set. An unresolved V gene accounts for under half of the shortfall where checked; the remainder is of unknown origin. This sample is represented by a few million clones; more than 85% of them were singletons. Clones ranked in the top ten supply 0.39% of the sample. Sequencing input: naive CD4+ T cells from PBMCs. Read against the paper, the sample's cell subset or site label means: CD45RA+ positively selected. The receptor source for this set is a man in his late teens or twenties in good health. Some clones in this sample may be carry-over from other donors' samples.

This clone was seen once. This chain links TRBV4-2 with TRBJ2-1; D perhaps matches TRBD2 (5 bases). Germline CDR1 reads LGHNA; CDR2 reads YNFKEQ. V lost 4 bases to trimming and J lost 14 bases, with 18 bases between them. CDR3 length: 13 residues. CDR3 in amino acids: CASSLGVQVPEFF. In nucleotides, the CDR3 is TGTGCCAGCAGCCTCGGGGTCCAGGTTCCGGAGTTCTTC.

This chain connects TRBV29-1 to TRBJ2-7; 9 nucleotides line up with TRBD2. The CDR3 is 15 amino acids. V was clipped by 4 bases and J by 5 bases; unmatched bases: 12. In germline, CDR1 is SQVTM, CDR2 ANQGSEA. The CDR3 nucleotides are TGCAGCGTTGTATCCAGGCGGGAGGGCCTGGACGAGCAGTACTTC. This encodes CSVVSRREGLDEQYF.

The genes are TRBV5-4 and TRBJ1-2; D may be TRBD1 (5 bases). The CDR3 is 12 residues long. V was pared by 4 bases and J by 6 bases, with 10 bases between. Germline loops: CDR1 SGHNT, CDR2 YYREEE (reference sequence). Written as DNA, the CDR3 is TGTGCCAGCAGCGTGGGACGGGATGGCTACACCTTC. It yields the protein CASSVGRDGYTF. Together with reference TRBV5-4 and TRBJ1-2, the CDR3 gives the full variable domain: ETGVTQSPTHLIKTRGQQVTLRCSSQSGHNTVSWYQQALGQGPQFIFQYYREEENGRGNFPPRFSGLQFPNYSSELNVNALELDDSALYLCASSVGRDGYTFGSGTRLTVV.

CDR3 DNA: TGTGCCAGCAGCGCGGGGCTAGCGGGAGGCCCTTTCCAAGAGACCCAGTACTTC. This codes for CASSAGLAGGPFQETQYF. The rearrangement joins TRBV9 to TRBJ2-5, with TRBD2 identical over 11 bases. V gave up 3 bases and J gave up 1 base; unmatched junction bases: 11. This CDR3 comprises 18 residues. CDR1 SGDLS and CDR2 YYNGEE come from the germline V gene.

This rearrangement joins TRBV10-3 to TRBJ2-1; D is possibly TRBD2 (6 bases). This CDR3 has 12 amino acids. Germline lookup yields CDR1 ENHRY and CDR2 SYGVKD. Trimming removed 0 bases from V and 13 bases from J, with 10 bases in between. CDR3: CAISESGEAQFF. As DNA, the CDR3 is TGTGCCATCAGTGAGTCAGGGGAGGCCCAGTTCTTC.

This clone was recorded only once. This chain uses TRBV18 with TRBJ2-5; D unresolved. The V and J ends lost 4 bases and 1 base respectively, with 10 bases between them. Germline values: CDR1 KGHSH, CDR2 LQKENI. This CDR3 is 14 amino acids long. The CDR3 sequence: CASSLGISQETQYF. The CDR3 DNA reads TGTGCCAGCTCACTTGGCATATCCCAAGAGACCCAGTACTTC.

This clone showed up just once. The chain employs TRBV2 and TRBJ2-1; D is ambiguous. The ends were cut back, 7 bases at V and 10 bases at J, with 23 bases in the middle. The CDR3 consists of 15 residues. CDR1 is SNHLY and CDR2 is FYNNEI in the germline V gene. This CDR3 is CASKAPLKRQIEQFF. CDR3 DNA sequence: TGTGCCAGCAAGGCCCCTCTAAAGAGGCAAATAGAGCAGTTCTTC. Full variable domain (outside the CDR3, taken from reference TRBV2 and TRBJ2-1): EPEVTQTPSHQVTQMGQEVILRCVPISNHLYFYWYRQILGQKVEFLVSFYNNEISEKSEIFDDQFSVERPDGSNFTLKIRSTKLEDSAMYFCASKAPLKRQIEQFFGPGTRLTVL.

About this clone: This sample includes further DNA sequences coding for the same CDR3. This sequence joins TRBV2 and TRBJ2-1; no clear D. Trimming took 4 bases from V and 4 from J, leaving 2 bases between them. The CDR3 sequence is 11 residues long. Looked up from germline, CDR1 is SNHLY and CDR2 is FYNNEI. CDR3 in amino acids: CASSAYNEQFF. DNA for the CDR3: TGTGCCAGCAGTGCTTACAATGAGCAGTTCTTC.

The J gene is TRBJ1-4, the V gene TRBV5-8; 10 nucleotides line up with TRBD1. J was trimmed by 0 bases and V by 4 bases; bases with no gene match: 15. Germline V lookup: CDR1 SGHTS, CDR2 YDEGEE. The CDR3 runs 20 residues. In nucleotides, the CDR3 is TGTGCCAGCAGCGTGCCTTTGGGACAGGGGAGTGGCGCAACTAATGAAAAACTGTTTTTT. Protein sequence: CASSVPLGQGSGATNEKLFF.